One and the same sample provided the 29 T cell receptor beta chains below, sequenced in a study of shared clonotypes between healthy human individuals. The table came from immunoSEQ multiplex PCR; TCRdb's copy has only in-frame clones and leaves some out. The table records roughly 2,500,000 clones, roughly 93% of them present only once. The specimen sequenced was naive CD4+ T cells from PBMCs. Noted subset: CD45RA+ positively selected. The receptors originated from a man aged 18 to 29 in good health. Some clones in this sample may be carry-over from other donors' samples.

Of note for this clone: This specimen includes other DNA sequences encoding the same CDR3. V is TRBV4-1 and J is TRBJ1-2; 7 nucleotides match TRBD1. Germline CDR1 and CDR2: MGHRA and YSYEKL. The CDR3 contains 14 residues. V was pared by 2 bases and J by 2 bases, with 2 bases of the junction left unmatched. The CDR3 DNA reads TGCGCCAGCAGCCAACCGGGACAGAACTATGGCTACACCTTC. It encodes CASSQPGQNYGYTF.

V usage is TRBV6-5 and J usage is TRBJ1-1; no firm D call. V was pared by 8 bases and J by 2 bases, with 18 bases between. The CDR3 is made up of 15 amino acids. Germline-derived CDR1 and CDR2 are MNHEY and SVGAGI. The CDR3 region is CASSRGRRGNTEAFF. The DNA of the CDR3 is TGTGCCAGCTCTCGCGGACGGCGGGGTAACACTGAAGCTTTCTTT.

Written as DNA, the CDR3 is TGTGCCAGCAGCCCGCTGGTTCTTGGAGAGACCCAGTACTTC. This codes for CASSPLVLGETQYF. The genes are TRBV14 and TRBJ2-5; D gene unclear. The CDR3 is 14 residues long. Trimming pared 4 bases from V and 4 bases from J, leaving 13 bases between. CDR1 SGHDN and CDR2 FVKESK come from the germline V gene.

CDR3 region: CASRTSASSYEQYF. The CDR3 DNA reads as TGCGCCAGCAGAACTAGCGCTAGCTCCTACGAGCAGTACTTC. V usage is TRBV5-1 and J usage is TRBJ2-7; 7 nucleotides line up with TRBD2. The V gene's germline CDR1 is SGHRS and CDR2 YFSETQ. V dropped 5 bases and J dropped 0; count of bases not matched to a gene: 5. CDR3 length: 14 amino acids.

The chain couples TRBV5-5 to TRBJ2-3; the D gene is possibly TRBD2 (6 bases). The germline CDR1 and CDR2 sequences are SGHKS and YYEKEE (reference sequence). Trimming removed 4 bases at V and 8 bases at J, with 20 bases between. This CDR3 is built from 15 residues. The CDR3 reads CASSRAQAFGGTQYF. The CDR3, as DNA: TGTGCCAGCAGCCGGGCTCAAGCCTTCGGGGGTACGCAGTATTTT.

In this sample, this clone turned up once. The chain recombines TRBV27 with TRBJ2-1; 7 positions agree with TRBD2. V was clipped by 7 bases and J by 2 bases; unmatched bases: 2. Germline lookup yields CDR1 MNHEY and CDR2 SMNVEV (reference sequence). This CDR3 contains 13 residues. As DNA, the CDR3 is TGTGCCAGCACGGCGGGGGCCTACAATGAGCAGTTCTTC. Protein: CASTAGAYNEQFF.

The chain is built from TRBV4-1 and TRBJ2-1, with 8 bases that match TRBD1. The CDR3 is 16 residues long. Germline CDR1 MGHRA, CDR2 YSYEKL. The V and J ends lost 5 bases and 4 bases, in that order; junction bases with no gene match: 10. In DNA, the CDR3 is TGCGCCAGCAGCACCGGGACAGGCCCAAATTACAATGAGCAGTTCTTC. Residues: CASSTGTGPNYNEQFF.

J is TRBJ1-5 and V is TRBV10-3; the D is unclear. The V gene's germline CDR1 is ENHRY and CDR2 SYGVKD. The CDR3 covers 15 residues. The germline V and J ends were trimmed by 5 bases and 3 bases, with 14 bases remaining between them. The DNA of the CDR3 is TGTGCCATCAGTTCTGCGTTGGGTGACAATCAGCCCCAGCATTTT. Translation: CAISSALGDNQPQHF.

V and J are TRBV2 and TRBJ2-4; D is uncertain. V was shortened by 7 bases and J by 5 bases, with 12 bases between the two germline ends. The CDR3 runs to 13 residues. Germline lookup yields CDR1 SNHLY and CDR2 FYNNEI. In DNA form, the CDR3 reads TGTGCCAGCACCGACCGAAGGGAAAACATTCAGTACTTC. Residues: CASTDRRENIQYF.

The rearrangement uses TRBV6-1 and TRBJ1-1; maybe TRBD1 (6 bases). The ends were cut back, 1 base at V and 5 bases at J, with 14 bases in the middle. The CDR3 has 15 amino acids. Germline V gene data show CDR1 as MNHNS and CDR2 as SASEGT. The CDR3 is CASSEEGNRATEAFF. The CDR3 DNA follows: TGTGCCAGCAGTGAAGAAGGGAACAGGGCGACTGAAGCTTTCTTT.

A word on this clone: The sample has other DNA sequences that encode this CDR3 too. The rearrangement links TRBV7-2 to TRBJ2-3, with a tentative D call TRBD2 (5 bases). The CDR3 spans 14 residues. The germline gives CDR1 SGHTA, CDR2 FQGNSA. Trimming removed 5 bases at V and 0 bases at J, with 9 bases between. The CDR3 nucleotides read TGTGCCAGCAGCCGAAGCGGCAGCACAGATACGCAGTATTTT. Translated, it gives CASSRSGSTDTQYF.

The CDR3 nucleotides are TGTGCCAGCAGCTTAAGGGCTAGCGGCTTGAGCGAGCAGTACTTC. This gives the protein CASSLRASGLSEQYF. The V call is TRBV7-3, the J call TRBJ2-7; 7 nucleotides align to TRBD2. CDR1 is SGHTA, CDR2 FQGTGA, per germline. V gave up 1 base and J gave up 6 bases; unmatched junction bases: 9. This CDR3 contains 15 residues.

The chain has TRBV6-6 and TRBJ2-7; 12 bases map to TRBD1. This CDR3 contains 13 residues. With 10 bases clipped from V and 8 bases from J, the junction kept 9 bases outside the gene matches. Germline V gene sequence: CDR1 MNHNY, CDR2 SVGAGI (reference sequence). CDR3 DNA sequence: TGTGCCACGGCCGGGACAGGGGGCGCTAAGCAGTACTTC. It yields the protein CATAGTGGAKQYF.

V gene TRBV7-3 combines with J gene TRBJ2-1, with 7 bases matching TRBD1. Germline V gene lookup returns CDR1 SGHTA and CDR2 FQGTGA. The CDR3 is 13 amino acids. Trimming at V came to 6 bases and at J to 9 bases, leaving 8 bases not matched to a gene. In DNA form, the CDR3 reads TGTGCCAGCAGTCCGGACAGGCGGAGTGAGCAGTTCTTC. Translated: CASSPDRRSEQFF.

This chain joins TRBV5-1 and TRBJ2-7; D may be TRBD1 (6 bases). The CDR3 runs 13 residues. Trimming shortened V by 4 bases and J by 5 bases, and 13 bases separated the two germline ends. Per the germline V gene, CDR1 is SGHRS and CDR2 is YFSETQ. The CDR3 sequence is CASSPTGTNEQYF. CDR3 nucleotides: TGCGCCAGCAGCCCGACCGGGACAAACGAGCAGTACTTC.

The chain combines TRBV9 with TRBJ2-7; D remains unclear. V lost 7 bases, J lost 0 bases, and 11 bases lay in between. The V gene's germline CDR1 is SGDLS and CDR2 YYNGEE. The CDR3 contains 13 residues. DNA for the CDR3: TGTGCCAGCGCGAGCTGGGGCTCCTACGAGCAGTACTTC. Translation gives CASASWGSYEQYF.

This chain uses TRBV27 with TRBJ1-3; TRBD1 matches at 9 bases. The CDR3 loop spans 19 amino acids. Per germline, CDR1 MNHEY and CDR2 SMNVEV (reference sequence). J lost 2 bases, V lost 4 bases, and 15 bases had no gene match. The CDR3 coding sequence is TGTGCCAGCAGTTCCGGACAGGGGAGGCTCGGGGTGGCTGGAAACACCATATATTTT. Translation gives CASSSGQGRLGVAGNTIYF.

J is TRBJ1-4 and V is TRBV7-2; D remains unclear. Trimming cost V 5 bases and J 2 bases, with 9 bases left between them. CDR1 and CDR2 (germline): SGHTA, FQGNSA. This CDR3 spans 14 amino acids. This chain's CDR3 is CASSPYGTNEKLFF. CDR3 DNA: TGTGCCAGCAGCCCTTATGGGACTAATGAAAAACTGTTTTTT. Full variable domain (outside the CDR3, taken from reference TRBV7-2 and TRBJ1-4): GAGVSQSPSNKVTEKGKDVELRCDPISGHTALYWYRQSLGQGLEFLIYFQGNSAPDKSGLPSDRFSAERTGGSVSTLTIQRTQQEDSAVYLCASSPYGTNEKLFFGSGTQLSVL.

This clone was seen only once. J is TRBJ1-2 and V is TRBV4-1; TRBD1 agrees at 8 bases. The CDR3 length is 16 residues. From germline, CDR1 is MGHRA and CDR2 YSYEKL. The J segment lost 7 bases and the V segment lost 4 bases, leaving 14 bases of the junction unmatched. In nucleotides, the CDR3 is TGCGCCAGCAGCCCTACGGGACAGGCGGGAGTTAGTGGCTACACCTTC. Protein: CASSPTGQAGVSGYTF.

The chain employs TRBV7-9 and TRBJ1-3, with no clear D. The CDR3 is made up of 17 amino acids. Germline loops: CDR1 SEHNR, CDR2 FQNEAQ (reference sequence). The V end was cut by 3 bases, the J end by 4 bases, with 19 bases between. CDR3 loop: CASSFTGVKLAGNTIYF. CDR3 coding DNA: TGTGCCAGCAGCTTTACCGGGGTCAAACTGGCGGGAAACACCATATATTTT.

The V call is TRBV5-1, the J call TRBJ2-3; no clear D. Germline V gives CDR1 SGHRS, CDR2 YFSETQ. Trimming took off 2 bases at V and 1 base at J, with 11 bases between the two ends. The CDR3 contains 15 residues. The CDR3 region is CASSFRVRGTDTQYF. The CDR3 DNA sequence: TGCGCCAGCAGCTTCAGAGTTCGGGGCACAGATACGCAGTATTTT.

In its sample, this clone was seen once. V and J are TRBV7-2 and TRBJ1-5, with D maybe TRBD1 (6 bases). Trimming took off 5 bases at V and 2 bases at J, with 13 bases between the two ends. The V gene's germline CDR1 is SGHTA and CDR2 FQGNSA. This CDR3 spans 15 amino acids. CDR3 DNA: TGTGCCAGCAGCCCACAGGGCTGGGGCAATCAGCCCCAGCATTTT. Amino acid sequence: CASSPQGWGNQPQHF.

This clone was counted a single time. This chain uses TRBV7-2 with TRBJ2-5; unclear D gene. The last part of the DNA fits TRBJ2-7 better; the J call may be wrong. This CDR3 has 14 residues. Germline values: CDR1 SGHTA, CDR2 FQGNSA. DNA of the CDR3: TGTGCCAGCAGCTTAAGGCTAGGATTGAACGAGCAGTACTTC. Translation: CASSLRLGLNEQYF.

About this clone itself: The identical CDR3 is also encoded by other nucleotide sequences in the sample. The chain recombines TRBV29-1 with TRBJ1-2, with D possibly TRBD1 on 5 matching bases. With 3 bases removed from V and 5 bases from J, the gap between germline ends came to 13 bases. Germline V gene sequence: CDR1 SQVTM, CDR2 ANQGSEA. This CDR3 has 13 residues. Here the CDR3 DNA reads TGCAGCGTTGAGGCCGGGGGAGGTTATGGCTACACCTTC. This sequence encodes CSVEAGGGYGYTF.

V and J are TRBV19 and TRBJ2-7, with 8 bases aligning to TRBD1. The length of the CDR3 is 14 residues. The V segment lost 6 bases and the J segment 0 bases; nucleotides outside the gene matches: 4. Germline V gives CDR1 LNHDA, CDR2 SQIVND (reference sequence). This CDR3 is CASRDRASSYEQYF. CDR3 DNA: TGTGCCAGTAGGGACAGGGCGAGCTCCTACGAGCAGTACTTC.

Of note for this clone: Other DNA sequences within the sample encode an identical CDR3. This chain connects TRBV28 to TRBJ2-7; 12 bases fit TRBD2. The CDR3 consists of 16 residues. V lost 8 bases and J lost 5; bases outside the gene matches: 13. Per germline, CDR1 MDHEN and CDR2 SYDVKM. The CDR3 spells CASSSPSGRAVDEQYF. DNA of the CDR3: TGTGCCAGCTCGTCTCCTAGCGGGAGGGCCGTCGACGAGCAGTACTTC.

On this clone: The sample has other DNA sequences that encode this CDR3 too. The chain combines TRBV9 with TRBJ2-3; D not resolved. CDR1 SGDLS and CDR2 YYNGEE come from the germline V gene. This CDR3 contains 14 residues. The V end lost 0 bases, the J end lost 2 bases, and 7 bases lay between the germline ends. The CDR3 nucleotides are TGTGCCAGCAGCGTAGGGGCTTCCACAGATACGCAGTATTTT. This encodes CASSVGASTDTQYF.

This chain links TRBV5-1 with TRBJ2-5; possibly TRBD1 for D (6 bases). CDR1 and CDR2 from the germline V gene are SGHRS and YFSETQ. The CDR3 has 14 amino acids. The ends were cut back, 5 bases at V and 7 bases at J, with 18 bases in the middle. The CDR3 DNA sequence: TGCGCCAGCAGGGAAAGGGACACCTTCACGACCCAGTACTTC. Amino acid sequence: CASRERDTFTTQYF.

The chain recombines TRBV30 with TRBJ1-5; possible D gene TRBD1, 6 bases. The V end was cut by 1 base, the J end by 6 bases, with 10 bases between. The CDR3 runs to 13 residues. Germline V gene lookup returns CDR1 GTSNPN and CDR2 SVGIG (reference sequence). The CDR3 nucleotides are TGTGCCTGGAGTGAGGGGGAGTTTCAGCCCCAGCATTTT. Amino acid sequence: CAWSEGEFQPQHF.